The 30 T cell receptor beta chains reported below all come from one sample, sequenced in a study of radiotherapy plus CTLA-4 blockade in lung cancer. Repertoires were generated with immunoSEQ multiplex PCR, while TCRdb's copy carries only in-frame clones and drops some. The sample lists some 90,000 clones, 80% to 85% occurring once. This specimen was peripheral blood, taken from a patient treated with radiotherapy plus ipilimumab. The origin of the receptors is a human donor with non-small cell lung cancer who had stable disease on radiotherapy plus ipilimumab.

This clone has a single count. At one end, the junction sequence differs from germline, possibly due to a read error. The chain couples TRBV7-9 to TRBJ1-1, with TRBD1 matching over 10 bases. The CDR3 runs to 15 residues. The germline gives CDR1 SEHNR, CDR2 FQNEAQ (reference sequence). The CDR3 reads CASSAGQGKAPEAFF. CDR3 bases: TGTGCCAGCAGCGCGGGACAGGGGAAAGCTCCTGAAGCCTTCTTT.

The chain combines TRBV11-3 with TRBJ2-7; 10 bases match TRBD1. J gave up 5 bases and V 6 bases, and 7 bases lay outside the gene matches. Germline values: CDR1 SGHNT, CDR2 YENEEA. The CDR3 totals 14 residues. CDR3 DNA sequence: TGTGCCAGCAGACCGGGACAGGGGACGGACGAGCAGTACTTC. This gives the protein CASRPGQGTDEQYF.

The chain is built from TRBV6-1 and TRBJ2-5; no firm D call. CDR3 length: 10 amino acids. Germline V gives CDR1 MNHNS, CDR2 SASEGT. V was shortened by 11 bases and J by 3 bases, with 7 bases between the two germline ends. The CDR3 sequence: CASWEETQYF. Here the CDR3 DNA reads TGTGCCTCGTGGGAAGAGACCCAGTACTTC.

V usage is TRBV9 and J usage is TRBJ2-3; TRBD2 matches 8 bases. The CDR3 covers 17 residues. Trimming cost V 0 bases and J 5 bases; bases outside gene matches: 11. Germline lookup yields CDR1 SGDLS and CDR2 YYNGEE. The CDR3, as DNA: TGTGCCAGCAGCGTAGGACGGGGGGGGCCTTCTGGAGATACGCAGTATTTT. Its protein is CASSVGRGGPSGDTQYF.

The chain has TRBV9 and TRBJ2-3; the D gene could be TRBD1 or TRBD2 (5 bases each). With 3 bases removed from V and 3 bases from J, the gap between germline ends came to 17 bases. CDR1 is SGDLS, CDR2 YYNGEE, per germline. The CDR3 contains 16 residues. This CDR3 is CASSAFRDPRTDTQYF. DNA for the CDR3: TGTGCCAGCAGCGCATTCCGGGACCCGCGGACAGATACGCAGTATTTT.

The chain employs TRBV18 and TRBJ1-1; D call uncertain. Germline V gives CDR1 KGHSH, CDR2 LQKENI. CDR3 length: 14 residues. V was trimmed by 2 bases and J by 9 bases, leaving 16 bases between them. CDR3 DNA sequence: TGTGCCAGCTCACCATCAGACATGATGTCGCAAGCTTTCTTT. It codes for CASSPSDMMSQAFF.

The sample holds a few counts of this clone. This sequence joins TRBV19 and TRBJ1-5; TRBD1 agrees at 8 bases. The V segment lost 3 bases and the J segment 10 bases; nucleotides outside the gene matches: 8. The length of the CDR3 is 14 residues. Germline lookup yields CDR1 LNHDA and CDR2 SQIVND (reference sequence). The DNA for the CDR3 is TGTGCCAGTAGTATTCTCGCAGGGGGCTACCCCCAGCATTTT. It is translated as CASSILAGGYPQHF.

Written as DNA, the CDR3 is TGTGCCAGTAGTATAGTGAGAGGAGGGGGCCGCGAGCAGTACTTC. This gives the protein CASSIVRGGGREQYF. V gene TRBV19 combines with J gene TRBJ2-7, with D perhaps matching TRBD1 (7 bases). Germline CDR1 LNHDA, CDR2 SQIVND (reference sequence). V was trimmed by 1 base and J by 6 bases, leaving 16 bases between them. The CDR3 covers 15 residues.

The rearrangement uses TRBV7-8 and TRBJ2-5; no definite D call. CDR1 is SGHVS and CDR2 is FQNEAQ in the germline V gene. The CDR3 runs 14 residues. V was pared by 5 bases and J by 5 bases, with 15 bases between. CDR3 sequence (DNA): TGTGCCAGCAGCCCTGGAGTAGCATTCGAGACCCAGTACTTC. This translates into CASSPGVAFETQYF. Supplemented by reference TRBV7-8 and TRBJ2-5, the full variable domain reads GAGVSQSPRYKVAKRGQDVALRCDPISGHVSLFWYQQALGQGPEFLTYFQNEAQLDKSGLPSDRFFAERPEGSVSTLKIQRTQQEDSAVYLCASSPGVAFETQYFGPGTRLLVL.

The chain uses TRBV5-4 and TRBJ2-3, with D possibly matching TRBD2 (6 bases). Per the germline V gene, CDR1 is SGHNT and CDR2 is YYREEE (reference sequence). V lost 0 bases and J lost 4, with 15 bases in between. The CDR3 consists of 16 residues. CDR3 nucleotide sequence: TGTGCCAGCAGCTTGGGGGGTCAGGGCGGGGCAGATACGCAGTATTTT. Protein: CASSLGGQGGADTQYF.

The gene calls are TRBV25-1 and TRBJ1-1; 8 positions agree with TRBD1. The CDR3 length is 13 residues. Trimming cost V 6 bases and J 2 bases; bases outside gene matches: 2. CDR1 and CDR2 from the germline V gene are MGHDK and SYGVNS. The CDR3 DNA reads as TGTGCCAGCAGGGACAGGGCAAACACTGAAGCTTTCTTT. Translated: CASRDRANTEAFF. Full variable domain (rest looked up from reference TRBV25-1 and TRBJ1-1): EADIYQTPRYLVIGTGKKITLECSQTMGHDKMYWYQQDPGMELHLIHYSYGVNSTEKGDLSSESTVSRIRTEHFPLTLESARPSHTSQYLCASRDRANTEAFFGQGTRLTVV.

V gene TRBV5-1 combines with J gene TRBJ2-5; 8 bases agree with TRBD1. The CDR3 has 14 amino acids. The trim removed 4 bases at V and 1 base at J, leaving 3 bases unmatched. CDR1 and CDR2 from the germline V gene are SGHRS and YFSETQ. The CDR3 bases are TGCGCCAGCAGCCGGACAGGGCCCCAAGAGACCCAGTACTTC. This gives the protein CASSRTGPQETQYF.

In regard to this clone: This CDR3 is also generated by other DNA sequences in the sample. The chain links TRBV27 to TRBJ1-6, with 9 bases that match TRBD1. With 2 bases clipped from V and 7 bases from J, the junction kept 0 bases outside the gene matches. The CDR3 sequence is 14 residues long. Germline V gene lookup returns CDR1 MNHEY and CDR2 SMNVEV (reference sequence). CDR3 bases: TGTGCCAGCAGTTTAGACAGGGGGAATTCACCCCTCCACTTT. Translated: CASSLDRGNSPLHF.

V is TRBV4-1 and J is TRBJ1-4; D unclear. This CDR3 spans 17 amino acids. V was clipped by 4 bases and J by 0 bases, with 15 bases between them. From germline, CDR1 is MGHRA and CDR2 YSYEKL. The chain's CDR3 is CASSPPWRGTTNEKLFF. Here the CDR3 DNA reads TGCGCCAGCAGCCCACCCTGGCGGGGTACAACTAATGAAAAACTGTTTTTT.

This chain joins TRBV7-2 and TRBJ1-3; D is ambiguous. Germline CDR1 is SGHTA and CDR2 is FQGNSA. This CDR3 has 16 residues. The V gene lost 3 bases and the J gene lost 2 bases, with 14 bases spanning the gap. The CDR3 nucleotides are TGTGCCAGCAGCTTGTTTACAGAACCCCCTGGAAACACCATATATTTT. Translating it yields CASSLFTEPPGNTIYF.

There are a few counts of this clone. The rearrangement uses TRBV9 and TRBJ2-5; 9 bases are shared with TRBD1. V shed 0 bases, J shed 0 bases, and the junction held 0 bases outside the gene matches. There are 15 residues in the CDR3. Germline CDR1 and CDR2: SGDLS and YYNGEE. CDR3 in amino acids: CASSVGDRDQETQYF. The DNA of the CDR3 is TGTGCCAGCAGCGTAGGGGACAGGGACCAAGAGACCCAGTACTTC.

The sample holds a few counts of this clone. This chain joins TRBV7-9 and TRBJ2-3; D not resolved. Per the germline V gene, CDR1 is SEHNR and CDR2 is FQNEAQ (reference sequence). The CDR3 spans 14 residues. The V gene lost 5 bases and the J gene lost 1 base, with 10 bases spanning the gap. In nucleotides, the CDR3 is TGTGCCAGCAGCCCCAGGTCGGGCACAGATACGCAGTATTTT. Its translation is CASSPRSGTDTQYF.

This clone was detected only a few times. The chain is built from TRBV4-1 and TRBJ2-2; 7 positions match TRBD2. In germline, CDR1 is MGHRA, CDR2 YSYEKL. This CDR3 is 15 amino acids long. V shed 4 bases, J shed 4 bases, and the junction held 6 bases outside the gene matches. CDR3 sequence reads: CASSPGTTVTGELFF. The DNA for the CDR3 is TGCGCCAGCAGCCCGGGGACTACCGTCACCGGGGAGCTGTTTTTT.

This sequence joins TRBV18 and TRBJ1-1, with D hard to call. This CDR3 spans 13 amino acids. Germline CDR1 KGHSH, CDR2 LQKENI. V was clipped by 1 base and J by 1 base, with 4 bases between them. Here the CDR3 reads CASSPQQNTEAFF. CDR3 DNA sequence: TGTGCCAGCTCACCACAACAGAACACTGAAGCTTTCTTT. The variable domain in full, with the rest retrieved from reference TRBV18 and TRBJ1-1, is NAGVMQNPRHLVRRRGQEARLRCSPMKGHSHVYWYRQLPEEGLKFMVYLQKENIIDESGMPKERFSAEFPKEGPSILRIQQVVRGDSAAYFCASSPQQNTEAFFGQGTRLTVV.

This rearrangement joins TRBV7-9 to TRBJ1-6, with D possibly TRBD1 on 6 matching bases. With 1 base removed from V and 8 bases from J, the gap between germline ends came to 12 bases. Germline V lookup: CDR1 SEHNR, CDR2 FQNEAQ (reference sequence). There are 15 residues in the CDR3. For the CDR3, the DNA is TGTGCCAGCAGCTTAGAGGTCAGGGGTGATTCACCCCTCCACTTT. Amino acids: CASSLEVRGDSPLHF.

The sample holds a few counts of this clone. This CDR3 is CASTPDNMNTEAFF. The DNA for the CDR3 is TGTGCCAGCACCCCGGACAACATGAACACTGAAGCTTTCTTT. V usage is TRBV7-9 and J usage is TRBJ1-1; a weak D match, TRBD1 (5 bases). CDR1 and CDR2 from the germline V gene are SEHNR and FQNEAQ (reference sequence). The CDR3 is 14 amino acids. The V and J ends lost 7 bases and 0 bases respectively, with 12 bases between them.

V usage is TRBV11-3 and J usage is TRBJ2-2; D possibly corresponds to TRBD1 (6 bases). Germline CDR1 is SGHNT and CDR2 is YENEEA. Trimming left V 3 bases short and J 3 bases short, with 8 bases between. The CDR3 totals 14 residues. In nucleotides, the CDR3 is TGTGCCAGCAGCTTCGGACAGTACACCGGGGAGCTGTTTTTT. Its protein product is CASSFGQYTGELFF.

In DNA, the CDR3 is TGTGCCTGGAGTCCGACTAGCAATGAGCAGTTCTTC. This gives the protein CAWSPTSNEQFF. V usage is TRBV30 and J usage is TRBJ2-1, with TRBD2 as a possible D gene (6 bases). V lost 2 bases, J lost 6 bases, and 8 bases lay in between. The germline gives CDR1 GTSNPN, CDR2 SVGIG (reference sequence). The CDR3 is 12 residues long.

The genes are TRBV7-8 and TRBJ2-7; either TRBD1 or TRBD2 may fit D (5 bases each). The V end lost 5 bases, the J end lost 2 bases, and 16 bases lay between the germline ends. Germline V gives CDR1 SGHVS, CDR2 FQNEAQ. The CDR3 runs 15 residues. CDR3 sequence (DNA): TGTGCCAGCAGCCCCCTTGGGACCGCCGCCTACGAGCAGTACTTC. Protein sequence: CASSPLGTAAYEQYF.

This chain uses TRBV18 with TRBJ2-5, with TRBD2 identical over 11 bases. CDR3 length: 18 residues. Germline V lookup: CDR1 KGHSH, CDR2 LQKENI. Trimming cost V 4 bases and J 4 bases; bases outside gene matches: 14. CDR3 amino acids: CASSRWTSGSKRGETQYF. The CDR3 nucleotides are TGTGCCAGCTCACGCTGGACTAGCGGGTCCAAAAGGGGAGAGACCCAGTACTTC.

J is TRBJ1-1 and V is TRBV13, with D possibly TRBD1 on 6 matching bases. CDR1 and CDR2 from the germline V gene are PRHDT and FYEKMQ (reference sequence). V was trimmed by 3 bases and J by 1 base, leaving 6 bases between them. The CDR3 loop spans 13 amino acids. CDR3 loop: CASSFRGNTEAFF. In nucleotides, the CDR3 is TGTGCCAGCAGCTTCAGGGGGAACACTGAAGCTTTCTTT.

A single count supports this clone. This CDR3 reads CASSYLTSGQETQYF. CDR3 nucleotide sequence: TGTGCCAGCAGTTACCTTACTAGCGGGCAAGAGACCCAGTACTTC. The rearrangement links TRBV6-5 to TRBJ2-5; 9 nucleotides agree with TRBD2. This CDR3 is 15 amino acids long. V dropped 2 bases and J dropped 2; count of bases not matched to a gene: 3. Germline loops: CDR1 MNHEY, CDR2 SVGAGI.

The count of this clone is one. The CDR3 coding sequence is TGTGCCAGCAGCTTAACGGGAAGGGACAATCAGCCCCAGCATTTT. Translation gives CASSLTGRDNQPQHF. The chain couples TRBV7-3 to TRBJ1-5; no reliable D call. V gave up 0 bases and J gave up 3 bases, with 9 bases separating them. The V gene's germline CDR1 is SGHTA and CDR2 FQGTGA. This CDR3 contains 15 residues.

V is TRBV19 and J is TRBJ2-2, with 8 bases fitting TRBD1. The V gene end was trimmed by 7 bases and the J gene end by 4 bases; junction bases not matched to a gene: 8. Germline assignment: CDR1 LNHDA and CDR2 SQIVND (reference sequence). This CDR3 contains 15 residues. This chain's CDR3 is CASTHPDRVTGELFF. In nucleotides, the CDR3 is TGTGCCAGTACCCACCCGGACAGGGTCACCGGGGAGCTGTTTTTT.

The rearrangement links TRBV5-6 to TRBJ2-1; 8 bases fit TRBD1. V shed 3 bases and J 9 bases; nucleotides not matched to a gene: 20. Per germline, CDR1 SGHDT and CDR2 YYEEEE. The length of the CDR3 is 18 residues. The CDR3 nucleotides read TGTGCCAGCAGCTCCAAGCTTAATTTTAGGACAGGGATAGGTGAGCAGTTCTTC. Translation: CASSSKLNFRTGIGEQFF.